The present T cell receptor (beta chain) was sequenced within a study of HIV-infected children after antiretroviral therapy interruption (dated by TCRdb to the late 2010s). About the study as a whole: The study included eight children, four on planned treatment interruption and four on continuous treatment, and all eight had a CD4+ count above 500 and a viral load below 50 copies/ml. Median age was around 8.9 years in the interruption group and 7 to 8 years in the continuous treatment group. Recorded exposure to EBV and CMV was present in most of the participating children. Interruption-arm samples came from week 0, week 12, end of interruption (week 24 or 48), and about 3 years after study end. For the continuous-treatment arm, samples from the corresponding weeks 0, 48 and 150 were analyzed. Alongside measurements of thymic output, TCR repertoires of children on planned treatment interruption were compared with TCR repertoires of children on continuous antiretroviral treatment.

V lost 6 bases and J lost 6 bases; the stretch between them is 18 bases long. From its cysteine to its phenylalanine, the CDR3 spans 14 amino acids. Only the CDR3 portion is preserved as DNA: 42 bases, with reading frame beginning at the first base. Library preparation used 3' RACE. TCR libraries were generated from RNA by a 3' RACE protocol incorporating unique molecular identifiers so that PCR amplification bias could be corrected. Amplicon libraries were pooled in groups of up to roughly 12 and sequenced on an Illumina MiSeq using v2 2x250 paired-end chemistry. The original pipeline was this. Decombinator was used to process the reads, assigning V and J genes and CDR3 and applying barcode-based correction of errors and PCR bias. Repertoires were subsampled to equal depth before Gini coefficients were calculated with the R ineq package. Three approaches were used to assess CDR3 similarity: GLIPH, Hamming distance and a shared triplet metric. The public reads were quality trimmed at Q25 with fastp and then assembled into clones with MiXCR by TCRdb, keeping productive beta chains. Rows are unified per CDR3 protein, each entry keeping the most common DNA and genes. The V and J calls, along with clone size, are taken from TCRdb and not from the paper's own processing. The sample has around 41,000 distinct CDR3 sequences on record, about 6.5% of them singletons. About 0.97% of the sample is held by the ten biggest clonotypes.

The study at large found these results: The naive CD4+ Gini coefficient rose by the end of treatment interruption, suggesting clonal expansion, and returned to baseline by 3 years. For naive CD4+ repertoires of PTI patients, CDR3 sharing between time points dropped once interruption began, while many sequences were shared between the end of interruption and 3 years later. Sorted CD45RA+ naive cells might include minor non-naive CD45RA+ populations such as EMRA or stem memory cells. The small number of patients is a limitation, and caution is needed when interpreting the data.

This clonotype was seen ten or more times. Which antigen it targets is not known. No base quality values were provided; no much bigger clone lies one nucleotide off. In light of the paper, this sample's treatment or condition label describes: PENTA 11 planned treatment interruption arm or continuous ART arm. Participants were children from the United Kingdom aged 2 to 15 years who had received at least three-drug ART for at least 24 weeks. Cryopreserved PBMCs containing at least 5 million viable cells were required, and a few candidate patients were excluded because of low viable PBMC yield. Using a FACSAria III cell sorter, naive CD4+ CD45RA+ CD45RO- T cells were FACS-sorted out of thawed PBMCs. After sorting, cells were fixed, and RNA was extracted with the RNeasy FFPE kit and then with the RNeasy Micro kit.

This clonotype was sampled from a pool of human donors with HIV. The material sequenced was CD45RA+ CD4+ T cells from PBMCs, pooled from several time points, taken from a donor given antiretroviral therapy, either interrupted or continuous. In light of the paper, this sample's cell subset or site label describes: naive CD4+ CD45RA+ CD45RO- T cells. The rearrangement combines TRBV12-3 or TRBV12-4 with TRBJ2-7, with no reliable assignment of the D segment. Read as DNA, the sequence is TGTGCCAGCAGGAGATCAGGACGTGCCGGCGAGCAGTACTTC. It encodes CASRRSGRAGEQYF.